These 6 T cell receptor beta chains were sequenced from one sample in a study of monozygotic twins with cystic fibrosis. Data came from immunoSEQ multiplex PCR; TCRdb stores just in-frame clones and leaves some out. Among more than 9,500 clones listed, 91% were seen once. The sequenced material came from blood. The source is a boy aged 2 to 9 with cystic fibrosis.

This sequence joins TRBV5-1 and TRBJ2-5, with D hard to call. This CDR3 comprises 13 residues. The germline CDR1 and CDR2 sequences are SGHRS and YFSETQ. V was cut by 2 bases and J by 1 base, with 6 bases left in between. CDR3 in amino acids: CASSLDPQETQYF. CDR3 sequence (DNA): TGCGCCAGCAGCTTAGATCCCCAAGAGACCCAGTACTTC.

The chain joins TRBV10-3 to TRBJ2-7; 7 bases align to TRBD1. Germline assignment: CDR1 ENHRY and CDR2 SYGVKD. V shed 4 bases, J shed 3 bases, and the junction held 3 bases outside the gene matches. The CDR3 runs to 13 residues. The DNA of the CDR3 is TGTGCCATCAGTGGACAGGGAAACTACGAGCAGTACTTC. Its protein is CAISGQGNYEQYF.

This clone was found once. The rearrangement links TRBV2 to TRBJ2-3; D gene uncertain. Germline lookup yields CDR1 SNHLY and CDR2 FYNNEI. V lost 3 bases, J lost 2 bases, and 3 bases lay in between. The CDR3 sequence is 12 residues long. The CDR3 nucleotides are TGTGCCAGCAGTGACGCCACAGATACGCAGTATTTT. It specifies CASSDATDTQYF.

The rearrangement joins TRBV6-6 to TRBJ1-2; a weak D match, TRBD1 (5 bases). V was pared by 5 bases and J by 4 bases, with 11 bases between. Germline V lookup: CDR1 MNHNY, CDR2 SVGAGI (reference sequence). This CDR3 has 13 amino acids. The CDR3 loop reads CASSPRDSYGYTF. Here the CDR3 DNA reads TGTGCCAGCAGTCCCAGGGATAGCTATGGCTACACCTTC.

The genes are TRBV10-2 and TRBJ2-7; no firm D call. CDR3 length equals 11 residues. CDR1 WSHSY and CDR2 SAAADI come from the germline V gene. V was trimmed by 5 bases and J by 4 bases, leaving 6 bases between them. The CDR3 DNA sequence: TGCGCCAGCAGTACGAGTTACGAGCAGTACTTC. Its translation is CASSTSYEQYF.

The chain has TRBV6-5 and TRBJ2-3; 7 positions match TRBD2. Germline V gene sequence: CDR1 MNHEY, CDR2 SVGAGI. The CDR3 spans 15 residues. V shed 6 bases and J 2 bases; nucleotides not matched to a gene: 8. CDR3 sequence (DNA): TGTGCCAGCAGGAGGGAGGGTGGTTACACAGATACGCAGTATTTT. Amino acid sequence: CASRREGGYTDTQYF.